Listed here are 9 T cell receptor beta chains from one sample, sequenced in a study of T cell responses to AZD1222 COVID-19 vaccine. Using immunoSEQ multiplex PCR, the repertoire was profiled, and TCRdb retains in-frame clones only, with some absent. This sample has some 100,000 clones; approximately 90% occur once, and the top ten carry 10% to 15%. The specimen comprised peripheral blood, sampled on day 0 of AZD1222 vaccination. The source is an adult in good health.

This chain joins TRBV28 and TRBJ2-7; either TRBD1 or TRBD2 may fit D (7 bases each). This CDR3 is built from 15 residues. Germline V gene lookup returns CDR1 MDHEN and CDR2 SYDVKM. V lost 7 bases and J 0 bases, leaving 16 bases between the germline ends. The CDR3: CASTSQGRDSYEQYF. Here the CDR3 DNA reads TGTGCCAGCACCTCACAGGGGAGGGACTCCTACGAGCAGTACTTC.

This chain links TRBV10-3 with TRBJ2-2, with D perhaps TRBD1 (5 bases). Germline CDR1 is ENHRY and CDR2 is SYGVKD. The length of the CDR3 is 13 residues. V lost 11 bases to trimming and J lost 6 bases, with 16 bases between them. The CDR3 sequence: CAYQGTSAGELFF. CDR3 bases: TGTGCCTACCAGGGAACGTCGGCCGGGGAGCTGTTTTTT.

The rearrangement uses TRBV28 and TRBJ2-1; unclear D gene. V shed 0 bases and J shed 7 bases, with 16 bases lying between them. This CDR3 is built from 16 residues. CDR1 and CDR2 (germline): MDHEN, SYDVKM. In DNA, the CDR3 is TGTGCCAGCAGTTTATGGTTTAGATTGGATGGGAATGAGCAGTTCTTC. Translation: CASSLWFRLDGNEQFF. Full variable domain (missing parts from reference TRBV28 and TRBJ2-1): DVKVTQSSRYLVKRTGEKVFLECVQDMDHENMFWYRQDPGLGLRLIYFSYDVKMKEKGDIPEGYSVSREKKERFSLILESASTNQTSMYLCASSLWFRLDGNEQFFGPGTRLTVL.

This clone is a singleton in its sample. V is TRBV4-2 and J is TRBJ2-2; D unclear. CDR1 and CDR2 (germline): LGHNA, YNFKEQ. With 0 bases removed from V and 6 bases from J, the gap between germline ends came to 5 bases. The CDR3 covers 13 residues. The CDR3 region has the DNA TGTGCCAGCAGCCAAGAACGGTCCGGGGAGCTGTTTTTT. Protein: CASSQERSGELFF.

The chain is built from TRBV5-4 and TRBJ2-3; D call uncertain. Trimming left V 3 bases short and J 0 bases short, with 11 bases between. CDR1 and CDR2 from the germline V gene are SGHNT and YYREEE (reference sequence). The CDR3 contains 15 residues. CDR3 sequence reads: CASSSAKASTDTQYF. The CDR3 bases are TGTGCCAGCAGCTCCGCCAAGGCTAGCACAGATACGCAGTATTTT.

This chain joins TRBV29-1 and TRBJ1-2; a weak D match, TRBD1 (5 bases). The CDR3 is 13 amino acids. V lost 0 bases and J lost 3, with 8 bases in between. Germline CDR1 SQVTM, CDR2 ANQGSEA. The DNA for the CDR3 is TGCAGCGTTGAAGATCGAGGGGACTATGGCTACACCTTC. Its translation: CSVEDRGDYGYTF.

This chain connects TRBV7-3 to TRBJ1-6; tentatively, D is TRBD1 (5 bases). Germline V CDR1 and CDR2: SGHTA, FQGTGA. The CDR3 length is 14 residues. Trimming pared 6 bases from V and 9 bases from J, leaving 15 bases between. The CDR3, as DNA: TGTGCCAGCAGTTCAGCGGGGCGGGGTTCACCCCTCCACTTT. It codes for CASSSAGRGSPLHF.

The gene calls are TRBV19 and TRBJ1-2; D unclear. Germline V gives CDR1 LNHDA, CDR2 SQIVND (reference sequence). This CDR3 spans 13 amino acids. Trimming removed 1 base at V and 6 bases at J, with 9 bases between. The CDR3 DNA reads as TGTGCCAGTAGTATAGTGGAAGTGAATGGCTACACCTTC. It is translated as CASSIVEVNGYTF.

This clone was seen a single time. The rearrangement joins TRBV28 to TRBJ1-5; no clear D. With 6 bases removed from V and 2 bases from J, the gap between germline ends came to 17 bases. Germline V gene lookup returns CDR1 MDHEN and CDR2 SYDVKM. The length of the CDR3 is 16 residues. The CDR3 is CASSPGRLMGNQPQHF. In nucleotides, the CDR3 is TGTGCCAGCAGCCCCGGGAGGTTAATGGGCAATCAGCCCCAGCATTTT.